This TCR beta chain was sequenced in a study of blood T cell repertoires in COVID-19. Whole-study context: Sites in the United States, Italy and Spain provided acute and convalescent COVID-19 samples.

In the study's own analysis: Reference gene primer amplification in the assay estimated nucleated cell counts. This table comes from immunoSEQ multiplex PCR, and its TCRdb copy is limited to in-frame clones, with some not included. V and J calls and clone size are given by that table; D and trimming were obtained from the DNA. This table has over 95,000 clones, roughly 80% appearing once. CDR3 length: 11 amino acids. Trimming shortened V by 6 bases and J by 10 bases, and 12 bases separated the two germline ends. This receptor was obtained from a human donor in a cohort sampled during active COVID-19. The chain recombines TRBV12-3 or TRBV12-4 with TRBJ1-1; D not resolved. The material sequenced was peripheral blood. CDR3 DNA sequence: TGTGCCAGCAGAAATCAGGTCGTAGCTTTCTTT. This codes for CASRNQVVAFF.